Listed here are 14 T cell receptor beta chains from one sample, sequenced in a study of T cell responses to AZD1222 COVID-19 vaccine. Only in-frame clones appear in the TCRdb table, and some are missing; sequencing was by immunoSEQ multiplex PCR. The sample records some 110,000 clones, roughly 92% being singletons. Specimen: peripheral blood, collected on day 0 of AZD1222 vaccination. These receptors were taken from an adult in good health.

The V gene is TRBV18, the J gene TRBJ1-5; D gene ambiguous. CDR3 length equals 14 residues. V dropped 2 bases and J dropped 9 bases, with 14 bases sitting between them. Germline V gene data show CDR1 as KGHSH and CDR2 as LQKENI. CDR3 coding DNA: TGTGCCAGCTCACCAGCCTCGACCGGGTCGCCCCAGCATTTT. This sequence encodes CASSPASTGSPQHF.

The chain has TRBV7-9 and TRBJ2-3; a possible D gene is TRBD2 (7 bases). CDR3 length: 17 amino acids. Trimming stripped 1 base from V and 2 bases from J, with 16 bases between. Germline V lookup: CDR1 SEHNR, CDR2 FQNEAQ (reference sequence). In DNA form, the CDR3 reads TGTGCCAGCAGCTTAGGACGGGGGGCCCGTTCCACAGATACGCAGTATTTT. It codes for CASSLGRGARSTDTQYF.

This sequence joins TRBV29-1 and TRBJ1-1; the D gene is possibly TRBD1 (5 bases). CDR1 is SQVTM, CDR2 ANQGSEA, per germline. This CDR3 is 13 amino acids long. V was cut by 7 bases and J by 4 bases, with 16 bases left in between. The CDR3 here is CSGGGLRGTEAFF. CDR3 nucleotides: TGCAGCGGGGGGGGTCTCCGGGGCACTGAAGCTTTCTTT. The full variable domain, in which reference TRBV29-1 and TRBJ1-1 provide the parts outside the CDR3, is SAVISQKPSRDICQRGTSLTIQCQVDSQVTMMFWYRQQPGQSLTLIATANQGSEATYESGFVIDKFPISRPNLTFSTLTVSNMSPEDSSIYLCSGGGLRGTEAFFGQGTRLTVV.

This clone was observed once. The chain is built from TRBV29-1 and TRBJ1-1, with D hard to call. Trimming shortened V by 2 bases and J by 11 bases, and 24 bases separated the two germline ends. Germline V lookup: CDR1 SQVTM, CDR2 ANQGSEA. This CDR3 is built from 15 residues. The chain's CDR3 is CSVETLGYSRRAAFF. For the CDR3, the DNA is TGCAGCGTTGAAACCTTGGGGTACTCCAGGAGGGCGGCTTTCTTT.

As DNA, the CDR3 is TGTGCCAGCGAAAAAAGGGGGCTTGGCACTGAAGCTTTCTTT. Protein: CASEKRGLGTEAFF. J is TRBJ1-1 and V is TRBV25-1, with 7 bases aligning to TRBD1. After removal of 8 bases from V and 4 bases from J, the junction contained 10 bases not matched to a gene. The CDR3 totals 14 residues. CDR1 MGHDK and CDR2 SYGVNS come from the germline V gene.

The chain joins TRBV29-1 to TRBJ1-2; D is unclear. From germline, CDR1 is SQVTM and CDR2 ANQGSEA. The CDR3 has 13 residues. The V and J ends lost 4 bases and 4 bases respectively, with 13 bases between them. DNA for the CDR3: TGCAGCGTTGGTACCAGAGGTGGCTATGGCTACACCTTC. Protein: CSVGTRGGYGYTF.

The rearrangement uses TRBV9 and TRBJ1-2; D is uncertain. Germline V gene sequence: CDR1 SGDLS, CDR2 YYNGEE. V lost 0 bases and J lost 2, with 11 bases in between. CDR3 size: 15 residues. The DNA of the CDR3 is TGTGCCAGCAGCGTAGACTGGGGAACGAACTATGGCTACACCTTC. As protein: CASSVDWGTNYGYTF. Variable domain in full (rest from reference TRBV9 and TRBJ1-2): DSGVTQTPKHLITATGQRVTLRCSPRSGDLSVYWYQQSLDQGLQFLIQYYNGEERAKGNILERFSAQQFPDLHSELNLSSLELGDSALYFCASSVDWGTNYGYTFGSGTRLTVV.

CDR3 nucleotide sequence: TGCGCCAGCAGCTCAATACAACTAGCGGGGAGAGATACGCAGTATTTT. Its protein product is CASSSIQLAGRDTQYF. The J gene is TRBJ2-3, the V gene TRBV5-1, with TRBD2 identical over 10 bases. The V and J ends lost 3 bases and 5 bases, in that order; junction bases with no gene match: 9. Germline V lookup: CDR1 SGHRS, CDR2 YFSETQ. This CDR3 contains 16 residues.

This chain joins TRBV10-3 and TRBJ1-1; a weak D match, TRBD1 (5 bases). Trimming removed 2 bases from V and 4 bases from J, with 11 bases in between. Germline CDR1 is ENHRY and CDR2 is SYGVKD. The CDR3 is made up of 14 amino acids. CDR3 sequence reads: CAISEGGFATEAFF. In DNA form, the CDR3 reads TGTGCCATCAGTGAGGGGGGATTTGCCACTGAAGCTTTCTTT.

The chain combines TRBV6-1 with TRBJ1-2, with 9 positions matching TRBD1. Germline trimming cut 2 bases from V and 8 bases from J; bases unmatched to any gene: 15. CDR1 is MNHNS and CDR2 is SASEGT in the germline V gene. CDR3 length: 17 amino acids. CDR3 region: CASSELPGDTGGMGYTF. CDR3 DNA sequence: TGTGCCAGCAGTGAACTCCCCGGAGACACAGGGGGCATGGGCTACACCTTC.

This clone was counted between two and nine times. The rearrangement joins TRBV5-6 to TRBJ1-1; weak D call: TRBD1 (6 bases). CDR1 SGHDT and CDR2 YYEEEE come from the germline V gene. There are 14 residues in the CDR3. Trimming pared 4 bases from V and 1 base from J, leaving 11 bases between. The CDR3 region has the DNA TGTGCCAGCAGCCCGGGACACTGGAACACTGAAGCTTTCTTT. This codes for CASSPGHWNTEAFF.

CDR3 in amino acids: CASSEAPRQGAVGAFF. CDR3 nucleotides: TGTGCCAGCAGTGAAGCCCCTCGACAGGGGGCCGTTGGCGCTTTCTTT. J is TRBJ1-1 and V is TRBV2; TRBD1 matches at 10 bases. V gave up 0 bases and J gave up 11 bases; unmatched junction bases: 12. The germline CDR1 and CDR2 sequences are SNHLY and FYNNEI. The CDR3 runs to 16 residues.

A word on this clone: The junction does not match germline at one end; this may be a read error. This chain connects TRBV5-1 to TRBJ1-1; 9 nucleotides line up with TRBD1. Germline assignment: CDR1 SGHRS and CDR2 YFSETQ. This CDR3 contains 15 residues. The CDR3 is CASSRLLPGQGDVIF. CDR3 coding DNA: TGCGCCAGCAGCCGACTCCTCCCGGGACAGGGAGACGTAATCTTT.

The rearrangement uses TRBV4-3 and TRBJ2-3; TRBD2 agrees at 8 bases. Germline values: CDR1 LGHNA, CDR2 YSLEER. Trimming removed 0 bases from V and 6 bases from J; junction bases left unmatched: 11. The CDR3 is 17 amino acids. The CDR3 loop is CASSQEGLAGSMDTQYF. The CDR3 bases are TGCGCCAGCAGCCAAGAAGGGCTAGCGGGTAGCATGGATACGCAGTATTTT.